These T cell receptor beta chains were read from a single sample in a study of blood T cell repertoires in COVID-19. Profiling relied on immunoSEQ multiplex PCR, and the TCRdb table lists in-frame clones only, not all of them. The data contain more than 90,000 clones, roughly nine tenths of them singletons. The sequencing sample was made of peripheral blood. These receptors all come from a man aged 65 to 85 who had recovered from COVID-19. Both conserved end residues are trimmed from each CDR3. The order of the fields is CDR3 length, J gene, V gene, CDR3 protein.

12	TRBJ1-6	TRBV3-1/TRBV3-2	ASSQSSYNSPLH
14	TRBJ2-2	TRBV5-5	ASSLETPLGSGELF
12	TRBJ2-7	TRBV6-5	ASRYHRRAYEQY
12	TRBJ2-5	TRBV11-3	ASSLTSFSETQY
13	TRBJ2-2	TRBV2	ASISGTLVTGELF
12	TRBJ1-6	TRBV15	ATSNAPGNSPLH
13	TRBJ2-7	TRBV24-1	ATSDLGTDPYEQY
12	TRBJ2-3	TRBV5-1	ASSSGQVQDTQY
13	TRBJ1-6	TRBV4-1	ASSQDSGVDSPLH
12	TRBJ1-2	TRBV6-5	ASSSPGGGYGYT
13	TRBJ2-1	TRBV6-1	ASSDWTGAYNEQF
15	TRBJ1-6	TRBV5-1	ASSLVTGESYNSPLH
13	TRBJ2-7	TRBV29-1	SVVGTRDRGYEQY
15	TRBJ2-2	TRBV7-8	ASSLVPVAGGTGELF
12	TRBJ1-4	TRBV28	ASTSPRTVLKLF
10	TRBJ1-2	TRBV5-5	ASSLDSDGYT